Listed below are T cell receptor beta chains from one sample, sequenced in a study of cytomegalovirus exposure and HLA in healthy donors. The method was immunoSEQ multiplex PCR; TCRdb's version includes in-frame clones alone and lacks a portion of them. The repertoire consists of a few hundred thousand clones, with 60% to 85% occurring once and the leading ten covering about 14%. Sequenced material: PBMCs. The receptors were sampled from a man in his forties or fifties in good health and CMV-seronegative. CDR3s leave out the opening cysteine and the closing phenylalanine or tryptophan. The order of the fields is J gene, D gene, V gene, CDR3 length, CDR3 protein. D genes are given only for firm matches.

j_gene: TRBJ2-7; d_gene: .; v_gene: TRBV18; len: 12; CDR3aa: ASSPSAGVSEQY
j_gene: TRBJ2-7; d_gene: TRBD2; v_gene: TRBV6-5; len: 13; CDR3aa: ASSPGTSVSYEQY
j_gene: TRBJ1-1; d_gene: .; v_gene: TRBV7-9; len: 14; CDR3aa: SSSLTGAALNTEAF
j_gene: TRBJ2-5; d_gene: .; v_gene: TRBV12-5; len: 12; CDR3aa: ASGGGTVQETQY
j_gene: TRBJ2-1; d_gene: TRBD2; v_gene: TRBV10-2; len: 11; CDR3aa: ASKGGTSYEQF
j_gene: TRBJ1-5; d_gene: .; v_gene: TRBV25-1; len: 11; CDR3aa: ASSEFGGQPQH
j_gene: TRBJ2-3; d_gene: .; v_gene: TRBV7-2; len: 13; CDR3aa: ASSWGRDLTDTQY
j_gene: TRBJ1-5; d_gene: .; v_gene: TRBV2; len: 14; CDR3aa: ASSEAIGGSNQPQH
j_gene: TRBJ1-2; d_gene: .; v_gene: TRBV4-1; len: 11; CDR3aa: ASSQLGTYGYT
j_gene: TRBJ1-6; d_gene: .; v_gene: TRBV5-4; len: 14; CDR3aa: ASSLALGGPNSPLH
j_gene: TRBJ2-6; d_gene: TRBD1; v_gene: TRBV7-9; len: 13; CDR3aa: ASSLQGAGANVLT
j_gene: TRBJ1-5; d_gene: TRBD1; v_gene: TRBV7-8; len: 13; CDR3aa: ASSTGQGKGQPQH
j_gene: TRBJ2-3; d_gene: TRBD2; v_gene: TRBV7-3; len: 12; CDR3aa: ASSRSGSWDTQY
j_gene: TRBJ2-1; d_gene: TRBD2; v_gene: TRBV7-2; len: 13; CDR3aa: ASSLDGLAGREQF
j_gene: .; d_gene: .; v_gene: TRBV7-9; len: 11; CDR3aa: ASSSDRSYEQY
j_gene: TRBJ2-7; d_gene: TRBD2; v_gene: TRBV11-2; len: 12; CDR3aa: ASSLEGGPYEQY
j_gene: TRBJ1-2; d_gene: .; v_gene: TRBV28; len: 11; CDR3aa: ASSFRGAYGYT
j_gene: TRBJ2-3; d_gene: .; v_gene: TRBV7-9; len: 13; CDR3aa: ASSRQALGTDTQY
j_gene: TRBJ1-2; d_gene: .; v_gene: TRBV5-1; len: 10; CDR3aa: ASSLDEVAYT
j_gene: TRBJ1-1; d_gene: TRBD1; v_gene: TRBV6-4; len: 13; CDR3aa: ASRDSRAGGTEAF
j_gene: TRBJ1-1; d_gene: TRBD1; v_gene: TRBV7-9; len: 13; CDR3aa: ASSETGTVNTEAF
j_gene: TRBJ1-2; d_gene: TRBD1; v_gene: TRBV2; len: 17; CDR3aa: ASSLPAAGTGARDYGYT
j_gene: TRBJ2-2; d_gene: .; v_gene: TRBV5-4; len: 14; CDR3aa: ASWGGAYANTGELF
j_gene: TRBJ1-1; d_gene: TRBD1; v_gene: TRBV7-6; len: 12; CDR3aa: ASSLGTGRTEAF
j_gene: TRBJ1-4; d_gene: .; v_gene: TRBV28; len: 12; CDR3aa: ASSRGVISEKLF
j_gene: TRBJ2-3; d_gene: TRBD2; v_gene: TRBV30; len: 12; CDR3aa: AWRLAGLTDTQY
j_gene: TRBJ2-6; d_gene: TRBD1; v_gene: TRBV7-8; len: 16; CDR3aa: ASSSSGTGPTGANVLT
j_gene: TRBJ2-1; d_gene: .; v_gene: TRBV7-2; len: 13; CDR3aa: ASALDRFMINEQF
j_gene: TRBJ2-5; d_gene: .; v_gene: TRBV4-3; len: 13; CDR3aa: ASSPSGTPEETQY
j_gene: TRBJ1-5; d_gene: .; v_gene: TRBV19; len: 12; CDR3aa: ASSPGIPNQPQH
j_gene: TRBJ2-7; d_gene: TRBD2; v_gene: TRBV7-2; len: 12; CDR3aa: ASSLTSGGLRPY
j_gene: TRBJ2-1; d_gene: .; v_gene: TRBV30; len: 11; CDR3aa: AWSVLGAGEQF
j_gene: TRBJ1-6; d_gene: .; v_gene: TRBV9; len: 14; CDR3aa: ASSVVPEDGNSPLH
j_gene: TRBJ2-1; d_gene: TRBD2; v_gene: TRBV7-3; len: 15; CDR3aa: ASSLFPSGSSYNEQF
j_gene: TRBJ2-7; d_gene: .; v_gene: TRBV7-9; len: 13; CDR3aa: ASSLAQGSGYEQY
j_gene: TRBJ1-4; d_gene: .; v_gene: TRBV15; len: 15; CDR3aa: ATSRSRLQGFNEKLF
j_gene: TRBJ1-3; d_gene: .; v_gene: TRBV2; len: 12; CDR3aa: ASTQAYSGNTIY
j_gene: TRBJ2-4; d_gene: .; v_gene: TRBV10-3; len: 11; CDR3aa: AIRSAGHNIQY
j_gene: TRBJ2-3; d_gene: .; v_gene: TRBV4-3; len: 13; CDR3aa: ASSQDSQGTDTQY
j_gene: TRBJ2-7; d_gene: TRBD1; v_gene: TRBV4-2; len: 14; CDR3aa: ASSQDGTGGAYEQY
j_gene: TRBJ2-5; d_gene: .; v_gene: TRBV5-1; len: 12; CDR3aa: ASSLDSRGQTQY
j_gene: TRBJ2-1; d_gene: TRBD2; v_gene: TRBV30; len: 14; CDR3aa: AWSVLLGGRGNEQF
j_gene: TRBJ1-4; d_gene: .; v_gene: TRBV2; len: 13; CDR3aa: ASTLSGRGNEKLF
j_gene: TRBJ2-7; d_gene: TRBD2; v_gene: TRBV2; len: 11; CDR3aa: ASNSGRAHEQY
j_gene: TRBJ2-1; d_gene: TRBD2; v_gene: TRBV5-8; len: 16; CDR3aa: ASSFRLAGGLGYNEQF
j_gene: TRBJ2-6; d_gene: TRBD1; v_gene: TRBV7-3; len: 14; CDR3aa: ASSSSGGSGANILT
j_gene: TRBJ2-1; d_gene: .; v_gene: TRBV7-6; len: 14; CDR3aa: ASSTRTVSSYNEQF
j_gene: TRBJ2-5; d_gene: TRBD2; v_gene: TRBV10-3; len: 16; CDR3aa: AISEAGLAGTLQETQY
j_gene: TRBJ2-7; d_gene: .; v_gene: TRBV7-2; len: 13; CDR3aa: ASSLRRASTYEQY
j_gene: TRBJ1-3; d_gene: .; v_gene: TRBV11-2; len: 10; CDR3aa: ASSLQGNTIY
j_gene: TRBJ2-3; d_gene: .; v_gene: TRBV7-9; len: 12; CDR3aa: ASRTGGRTDTQY
j_gene: TRBJ2-7; d_gene: .; v_gene: TRBV5-6; len: 11; CDR3aa: ASSLTGGYEQY
j_gene: TRBJ1-3; d_gene: .; v_gene: TRBV5-6; len: 13; CDR3aa: ASSLERSSGNTIY
j_gene: TRBJ2-7; d_gene: TRBD1; v_gene: TRBV29-1; len: 14; CDR3aa: SVVGLSGQVSYEQY